This section outlines one T cell receptor beta chain sequence together with its context. No cognate antigen has been identified for it. No per-base quality is available; no much larger clone lies one base away. The method was 5' RACE. This sample was sequenced with an Illumina HiSeq 2000. A universal primer binding site was added through template switching, and the final cDNA carried a unique molecular identifier so that TCR cDNA molecules could be counted accurately. Specific primers in the conserved constant-segment region were used to synthesize first-strand cDNA for TCR alpha and beta chains. Each cDNA library was double barcoded, with a SMART-Mk sample barcode plus Illumina barcodes, to control for contamination. TruSeq adapter sequences, together with Illumina sample barcodes, were added in two successive PCR steps. The Illumina HiSeq platform was used with custom primers to sequence TCR alpha and beta cDNA libraries. The authors' pipeline ran thus. Raw reads were processed with MiGEC to extract unique molecular identifiers, and MiXCR was used to determine CDR3 positions. Recombination models were inferred per individual with the repgenHMM and IGoR tools using an EM algorithm. Shared clonotypes were analyzed with the tcR package in R, and sharing was normalized by the product of cloneset sizes. To study raw recombination without the effects of thymic and clonal selection, out-of-frame nonproductive sequences were analyzed. Through fastp at Q25 and MiXCR, TCRdb rebuilt clones from the public reads, retaining in-frame beta chains. Each CDR3 protein gets just one entry, which takes the most common genes and DNA from the rows behind it. TCRdb's processing, not the study's, gives the V and J calls here. The sample yields 690,000 or so distinct CDR3 sequences; around 8.3% were counted once. The biggest ten clones account for 0.75% to 1% of the sample.

For CDR1 and CDR2, the germline V gene (reference sequence) lists MNHEY and SMNVEV. There are 13 amino acids in the CDR3, from cysteine to phenylalanine inclusive. Only the CDR3 part of the read is kept: 39 bases, read in frame from the first base. Trimming removed 3 bases from V and 9 bases from J, leaving 12 bases between the germline ends. Every donor in the study was a healthy Caucasian. The twin cohort consisted of three pairs of female monozygotic twins, all aged 18 to 29 years. The RNA used for TCR libraries was isolated from peripheral blood mononuclear cells. The sample is drawn from a study of identical twins (TCRdb year 2016). Study-level background: TCR alpha and beta repertoires from monozygotic twins, unrelated adults of various ages and cord blood were deep-sequenced to test whether fetal clonotypes persist. To rule out contamination, the twin experiments were replicated at different times with different library preparation protocols.

Study-level results and caveats: A weaker excess of twin sharing was found in beta out-of-frame sequences because the signal-to-noise ratio was lowered by fewer shared sequences. Recombination models systematically underestimated out-of-frame TCR alpha sharing in monozygotic twins but agreed with sharing between unrelated individuals. Conclusions relied on cross-sectional statistical analysis, since the same donors could not be followed over many years. Abundant cord blood beta clonotypes carried fewer insertions; young adult naive repertoires showed a weaker similar trend, while memory repertoires showed none. Zero-insertion analyses could be partly confounded by invariant T cells such as MAIT and iNKT, although diverse VJ usage argued against such confounding for most clonotypes. Compared with coincidental sharing between unrelated individuals, out-of-frame TCR alpha sequences shared between twins had an excess of sequences with low generation probability.

The sample was also linked to a second study, of yellow fever vaccine responses in identical twins. Per the second study: According to the authors, the vaccine-induced T cell response in identical twins seemed to be partly convergent and partly specific to each individual. In identical twins, the study followed T cell clones that responded to the vaccine with precision.

This TCR came from a woman under 30 in good health. Sequences were obtained from PBMCs. The rearrangement joined TRBV27 to TRBJ2-1; matching of 7 bases hints at TRBD2 as the D gene. In nucleotides, the sequence is TGTGCCAGCAGTTTCCCCGGGGGGCCTGAGCAGTTCTTC. The translation is CASSFPGGPEQFF.